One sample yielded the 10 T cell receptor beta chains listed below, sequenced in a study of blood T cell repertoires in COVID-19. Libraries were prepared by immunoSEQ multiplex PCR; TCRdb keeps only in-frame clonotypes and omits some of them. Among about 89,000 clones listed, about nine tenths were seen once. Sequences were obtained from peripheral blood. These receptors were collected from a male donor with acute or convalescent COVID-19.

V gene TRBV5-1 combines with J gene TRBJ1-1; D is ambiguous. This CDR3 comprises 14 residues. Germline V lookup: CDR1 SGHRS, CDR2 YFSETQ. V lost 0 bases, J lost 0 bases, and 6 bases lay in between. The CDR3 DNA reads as TGCGCCAGCAGCTTGGACAAGTTGAACACTGAAGCTTTCTTT. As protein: CASSLDKLNTEAFF.

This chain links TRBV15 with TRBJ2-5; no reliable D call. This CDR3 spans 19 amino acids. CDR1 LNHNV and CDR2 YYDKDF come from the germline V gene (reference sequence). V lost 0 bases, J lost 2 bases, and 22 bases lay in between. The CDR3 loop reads CATSRDSPLVSRRQETQYF. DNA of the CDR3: TGTGCCACCAGCAGAGATTCGCCATTGGTTTCCAGAAGACAAGAGACCCAGTACTTC.

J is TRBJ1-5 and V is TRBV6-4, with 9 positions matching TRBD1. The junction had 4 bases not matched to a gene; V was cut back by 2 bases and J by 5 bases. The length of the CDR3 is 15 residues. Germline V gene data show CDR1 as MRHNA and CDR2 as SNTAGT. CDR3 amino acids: CASSDLQGAYQPQHF. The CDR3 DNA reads TGTGCCAGCAGTGACCTACAGGGGGCCTATCAGCCCCAGCATTTT.

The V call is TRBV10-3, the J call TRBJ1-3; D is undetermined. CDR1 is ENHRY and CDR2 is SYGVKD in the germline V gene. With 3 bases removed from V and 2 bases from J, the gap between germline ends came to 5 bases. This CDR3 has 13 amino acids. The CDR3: CAISESTGNTIYF. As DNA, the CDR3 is TGTGCCATCAGTGAAAGCACTGGAAACACCATATATTTT.

The CDR3 reads CASSAGTGNPDTQYF. Written as DNA, the CDR3 is TGTGCCAGCAGCGCCGGGACAGGGAATCCAGATACGCAGTATTTT. The V gene is TRBV6-4, the J gene TRBJ2-3; 9 nucleotides match TRBD1. This CDR3 is 15 amino acids long. Trimming cost V 6 bases and J 4 bases; bases outside gene matches: 8. Per germline, CDR1 MRHNA and CDR2 SNTAGT.

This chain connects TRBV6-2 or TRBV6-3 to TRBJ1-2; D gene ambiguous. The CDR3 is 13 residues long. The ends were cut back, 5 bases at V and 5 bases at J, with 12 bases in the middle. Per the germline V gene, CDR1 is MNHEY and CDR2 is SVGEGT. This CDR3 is CASSPAGFYGYTF. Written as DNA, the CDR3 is TGTGCCAGCAGTCCCGCAGGCTTTTATGGCTACACCTTC.

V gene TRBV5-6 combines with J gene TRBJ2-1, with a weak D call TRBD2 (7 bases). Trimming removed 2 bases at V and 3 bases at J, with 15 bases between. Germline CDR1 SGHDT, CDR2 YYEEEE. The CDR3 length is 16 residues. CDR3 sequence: CASSFDGGLFYNEQFF. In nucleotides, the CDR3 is TGTGCCAGCAGCTTTGACGGGGGGCTCTTCTACAATGAGCAGTTCTTC.

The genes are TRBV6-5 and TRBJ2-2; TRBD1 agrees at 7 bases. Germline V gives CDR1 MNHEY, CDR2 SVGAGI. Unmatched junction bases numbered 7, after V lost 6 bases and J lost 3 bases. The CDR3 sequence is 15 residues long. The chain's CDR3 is CASSLTGADTGELFF. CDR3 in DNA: TGTGCCAGCAGCCTCACAGGGGCGGACACCGGGGAGCTGTTTTTT.

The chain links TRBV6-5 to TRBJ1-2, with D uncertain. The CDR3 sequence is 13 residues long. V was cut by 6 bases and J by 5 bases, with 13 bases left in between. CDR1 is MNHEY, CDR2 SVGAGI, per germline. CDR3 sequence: CASRKPGAYGYTF. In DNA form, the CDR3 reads TGTGCCAGCAGGAAACCGGGAGCTTATGGCTACACCTTC.

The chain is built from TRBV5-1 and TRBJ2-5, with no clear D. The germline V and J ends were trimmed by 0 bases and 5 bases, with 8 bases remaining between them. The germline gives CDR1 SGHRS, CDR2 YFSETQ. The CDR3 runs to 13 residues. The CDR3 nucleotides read TGCGCCAGCAGCTTGGGCCCCAGGGAGACCCAGTACTTC. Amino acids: CASSLGPRETQYF.